These T cell receptor beta chains were read from a single sample in a study of low-dose radiotherapy and immunotherapy resistance in tumors. From the reads, TCRdb called clonotypes with MiXCR, one entry per CDR3 protein. Among roughly 38,000 distinct CDR3 sequences listed, roughly 20% were seen once. This material consisted of PBMCs, taken after low-dose radiotherapy plus immunotherapy. The source is a female donor with ovarian cancer. Each CDR3 is given with its conserved first and last residue. Fields, in order: V gene, clone size, J gene, D gene, CDR3 protein, CDR3 DNA. A D gene is named only where the DNA matches it firmly. Part of the rows lack a size; the others show once, few, many or a class for expanded clones.

V: TRBV19; size: many; J: TRBJ2-5; D: TRBD2; CDR3: CASMGLGEETQYF; DNA: TGTGCCAGTATGGGACTAGGGGAAGAGACCCAGTACTTC
V: TRBV5-1; size: many; J: TRBJ2-1; D: .; CDR3: CASSVAAQYNEQFF; DNA: TGCGCCAGCAGCGTAGCGGCCCAGTACAATGAGCAGTTCTTC
V: TRBV30; size: many; J: TRBJ2-2; D: .; CDR3: CAWSRGTPTGELFF; DNA: TGTGCCTGGAGTAGAGGGACCCCGACCGGGGAGCTGTTTTTT
V: TRBV15; size: many; J: TRBJ2-4; D: TRBD2; CDR3: CATSTGEGNIQYF; DNA: TGTGCCACCAGCACGGGGGAGGGTAACATTCAGTACTTC
V: TRBV5-4; size: .; J: TRBJ2-3; D: TRBD2; CDR3: CASSRLAGVVSTDTQYF; DNA: TGTGCCAGCAGCCGACTAGCGGGAGTCGTGAGCACAGATACGCAGTATTTT
V: TRBV6-2/TRBV6-3; size: many; J: TRBJ2-3; D: .; CDR3: CASSPLGTSADTQYF; DNA: TGTGCCAGCAGCCCCCTGGGGACTTCCGCAGATACGCAGTATTTT
V: TRBV10-2; size: many; J: TRBJ2-7; D: .; CDR3: CASSAQSSPYEQYF; DNA: TGCGCCAGCAGTGCTCAGTCTTCCCCCTACGAGCAGTACTTC
V: TRBV28; size: medium-sized; J: TRBJ2-2; D: TRBD2; CDR3: CASTPPPGLAGGRSGELFF; DNA: TGTGCCAGCACCCCGCCACCAGGACTAGCGGGTGGTCGGTCCGGGGAGCTGTTTTTT
V: TRBV6-5; size: many; J: TRBJ2-3; D: TRBD2; CDR3: CASSTSGGAADTQYF; DNA: TGTGCCAGCAGCACTAGCGGGGGGGCCGCGGATACGCAGTATTTT
V: TRBV6-8; size: many; J: TRBJ1-2; D: TRBD1; CDR3: CASSPGTGGLTF; DNA: TGTGCCAGCAGCCCCGGGACAGGCGGCCTCACCTTC
V: TRBV29-1; size: many; J: TRBJ2-2; D: .; CDR3: CSVDLQNTGELFF; DNA: TGCAGCGTTGATTTACAGAACACCGGGGAGCTGTTTTTT